The 12 T cell receptor beta chains below were found in one sample sequenced in a study of OX40 agonist ivuxolimab in advanced cancers. Repertoires were generated with immunoSEQ multiplex PCR, while TCRdb's copy carries only in-frame clones and drops some. The table lists 45,000 to 60,000 clones, roughly 90% of them singletons. The input for sequencing was CD4+ or CD8+ T cells sorted from blood, taken in a trial of the OX40 agonist ivuxolimab. The receptors were sampled from an adult with an advanced solid tumor such as melanoma, head and neck, liver or kidney cancer.

Of note for this clone: The same CDR3 is also encoded by other DNA sequences in this sample. The chain uses TRBV27 and TRBJ1-1; unclear D gene. The CDR3 runs 13 residues. Trimming left V 5 bases short and J 3 bases short, with 10 bases between. The V gene's germline CDR1 is MNHEY and CDR2 SMNVEV (reference sequence). The CDR3 sequence is CASSATYHTEAFF. The CDR3 DNA sequence: TGTGCCAGCAGTGCGACGTACCACACTGAAGCTTTCTTT.

This clone occurred once. The chain couples TRBV29-1 to TRBJ2-1; 7 positions match TRBD1. Germline-derived CDR1 and CDR2 are SQVTM and ANQGSEA. This CDR3 spans 15 amino acids. Unmatched junction bases numbered 12, after V lost 6 bases and J lost 4 bases. The CDR3 DNA reads as TGCAGCGTACCCCAGGGGGTAGAGAATTACAATGAGCAGTTCTTC. This encodes CSVPQGVENYNEQFF.

This clone was seen a few times. This chain links TRBV5-6 with TRBJ1-2; a weak D match, TRBD1 (6 bases). In germline, CDR1 is SGHDT, CDR2 YYEEEE. The CDR3 contains 15 residues. V was shortened by 4 bases and J by 3 bases, with 16 bases between the two germline ends. The CDR3 coding sequence is TGTGCCAGCAGCCTCGGTGGGGGGCTAGACTATGGCTACACCTTC. Translating it yields CASSLGGGLDYGYTF.

This chain uses TRBV7-9 with TRBJ1-5, with TRBD1 identical over 7 bases. The CDR3 has 18 amino acids. J lost 1 base, V lost 4 bases, and 13 bases had no gene match. CDR1 is SEHNR and CDR2 is FQNEAQ in the germline V gene (reference sequence). The CDR3 nucleotides are TGTGCCAGCAGCTCTACCAGGGGGGCAGGGGAAAGCAATCAGCCCCAGCATTTT. This translates into CASSSTRGAGESNQPQHF.

Regarding this clone: This same CDR3 is encoded by further DNA sequences in the sample. V usage is TRBV13 and J usage is TRBJ2-5; 10 bases match TRBD1. The V gene's germline CDR1 is PRHDT and CDR2 FYEKMQ (reference sequence). This CDR3 has 15 amino acids. Trimming at V came to 5 bases and at J to 9 bases, leaving 12 bases not matched to a gene. The CDR3 reads CASSPGTGAGRAQYF. CDR3 nucleotides: TGTGCCAGCAGCCCAGGGACAGGGGCGGGGAGGGCCCAGTACTTC.

The chain employs TRBV5-6 and TRBJ2-5; D call uncertain. Trimming stripped 9 bases from V and 3 bases from J, with 12 bases between. CDR1 SGHDT and CDR2 YYEEEE come from the germline V gene. There are 12 residues in the CDR3. In nucleotides, the CDR3 is TGTGCCACCTCGGACGTGAAAGAGACCCAGTACTTC. Residues: CATSDVKETQYF.

J is TRBJ2-7 and V is TRBV27; 7 bases map to TRBD1. V shed 2 bases, J shed 3 bases, and the junction held 4 bases outside the gene matches. Germline lookup yields CDR1 MNHEY and CDR2 SMNVEV (reference sequence). The CDR3 totals 14 residues. CDR3 bases: TGTGCCAGCAGTTTAGCTACAGGGGTCTACGAGCAGTACTTC. It yields the protein CASSLATGVYEQYF.

This chain joins TRBV28 and TRBJ2-3; 10 bases match TRBD1. This CDR3 region has 15 residues. The V and J ends lost 8 bases and 5 bases, in that order; junction bases with no gene match: 10. Germline lookup yields CDR1 MDHEN and CDR2 SYDVKM. The chain's CDR3 is CASGEPGQGIDTQYF. The CDR3 nucleotides are TGTGCCAGCGGGGAACCGGGACAGGGGATAGATACGCAGTATTTT.

This clone turned up a few times. The chain links TRBV28 to TRBJ1-5; D uncertain. V lost 5 bases, J lost 0 bases, and 14 bases lay in between. Germline loops: CDR1 MDHEN, CDR2 SYDVKM. The CDR3 length is 16 residues. CDR3 loop: CASSPIVVNSNQPQHF. In nucleotides, the CDR3 is TGTGCCAGCAGTCCTATAGTCGTTAATAGCAATCAGCCCCAGCATTTT.

The table lists this clone with a few counts. The rearrangement links TRBV19 to TRBJ1-1; D is uncertain. This CDR3 has 10 residues. Germline CDR1 reads LNHDA; CDR2 reads SQIVND (reference sequence). The germline V and J ends were trimmed by 6 bases and 12 bases, with 11 bases remaining between them. CDR3 DNA: TGTGCCAGTAGGCCCGGGGTACCTTTCTTT. Translation: CASRPGVPFF. The variable domain in full, completed from reference TRBV19 and TRBJ1-1, reads DGGITQSPKYLFRKEGQNVTLSCEQNLNHDAMYWYRQDPGQGLRLIYYSQIVNDFQKGDIAEGYSVSREKKESFPLTVTSAQKNPTAFYLCASRPGVPFFGQGTRLTVV.

A single count supports this clone. The chain has TRBV4-3 and TRBJ1-1; no clear D gene. Trimming cost V 2 bases and J 4 bases, with 11 bases left between them. Germline V lookup: CDR1 LGHNA, CDR2 YSLEER. This CDR3 comprises 14 residues. The CDR3 DNA sequence: TGCGCCAGCAGCCAACAGGTGAGGGTCACTGAAGCTTTCTTT. Protein product: CASSQQVRVTEAFF.

The chain links TRBV7-8 to TRBJ2-5; 9 nucleotides line up with TRBD2. The CDR3 length is 17 residues. CDR1 and CDR2 from the germline V gene are SGHVS and FQNEAQ. With 2 bases clipped from V and 5 bases from J, the junction kept 12 bases outside the gene matches. The CDR3 spells CASSLLLGGGASETQYF. The CDR3 DNA follows: TGTGCCAGCAGCTTATTACTAGGCGGGGGGGCCTCGGAGACCCAGTACTTC.